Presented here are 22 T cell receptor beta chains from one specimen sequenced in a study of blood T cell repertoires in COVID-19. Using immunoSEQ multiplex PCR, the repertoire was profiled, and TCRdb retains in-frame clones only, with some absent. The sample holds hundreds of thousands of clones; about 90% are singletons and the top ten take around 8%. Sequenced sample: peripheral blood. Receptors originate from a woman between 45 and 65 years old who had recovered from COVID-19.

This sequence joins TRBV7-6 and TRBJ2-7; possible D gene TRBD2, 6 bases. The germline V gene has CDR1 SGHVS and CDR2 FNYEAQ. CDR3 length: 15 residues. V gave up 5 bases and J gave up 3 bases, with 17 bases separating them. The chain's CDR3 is CASSRSGGADYEQYF. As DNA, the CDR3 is TGTGCCAGCAGCCGTAGTGGCGGGGCCGACTACGAGCAGTACTTC.

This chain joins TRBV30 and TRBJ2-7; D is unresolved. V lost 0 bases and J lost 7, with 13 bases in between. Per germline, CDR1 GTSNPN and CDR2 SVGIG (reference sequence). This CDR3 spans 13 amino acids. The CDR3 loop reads CAWSVQARKEQYF. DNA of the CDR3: TGTGCCTGGAGTGTGCAGGCCCGGAAAGAGCAGTACTTC.

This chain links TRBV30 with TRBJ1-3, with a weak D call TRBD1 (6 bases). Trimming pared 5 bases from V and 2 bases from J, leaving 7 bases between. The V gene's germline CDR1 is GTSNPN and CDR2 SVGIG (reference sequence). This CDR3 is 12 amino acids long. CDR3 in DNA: TGTGCCTGGGGGACAACTGGAAACACCATATATTTT. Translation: CAWGTTGNTIYF.

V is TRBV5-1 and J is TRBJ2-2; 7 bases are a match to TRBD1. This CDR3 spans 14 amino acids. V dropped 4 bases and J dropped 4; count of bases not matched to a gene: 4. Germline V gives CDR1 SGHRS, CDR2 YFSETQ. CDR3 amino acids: CASSSTGVTGELFF. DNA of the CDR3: TGCGCCAGCAGCAGCACAGGGGTCACCGGGGAGCTGTTTTTT. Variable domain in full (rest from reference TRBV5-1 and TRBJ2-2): KAGVTQTPRYLIKTRGQQVTLSCSPISGHRSVSWYQQTPGQGLQFLFEYFSETQRNKGNFPGRFSGRQFSNSRSEMNVSTLELGDSALYLCASSSTGVTGELFFGEGSRLTVL.

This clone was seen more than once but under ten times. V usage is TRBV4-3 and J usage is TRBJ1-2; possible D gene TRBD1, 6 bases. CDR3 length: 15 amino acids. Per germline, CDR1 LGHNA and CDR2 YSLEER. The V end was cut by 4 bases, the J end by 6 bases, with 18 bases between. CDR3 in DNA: TGCGCCAGCAGCCCACAACTTCTAACAGGGAATGGCTACACCTTC. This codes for CASSPQLLTGNGYTF.

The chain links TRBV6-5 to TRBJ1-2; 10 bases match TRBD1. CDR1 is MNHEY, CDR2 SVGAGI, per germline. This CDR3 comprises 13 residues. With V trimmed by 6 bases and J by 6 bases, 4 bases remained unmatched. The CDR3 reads CASSKGTGDGYTF. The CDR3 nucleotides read TGTGCCAGCAGCAAAGGGACAGGGGATGGCTACACCTTC.

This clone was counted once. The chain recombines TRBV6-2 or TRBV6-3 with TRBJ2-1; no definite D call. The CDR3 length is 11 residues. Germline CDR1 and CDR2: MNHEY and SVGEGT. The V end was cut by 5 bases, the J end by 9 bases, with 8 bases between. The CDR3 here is CASSAYGEQFF. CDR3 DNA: TGTGCCAGCAGTGCCTACGGTGAGCAGTTCTTC.

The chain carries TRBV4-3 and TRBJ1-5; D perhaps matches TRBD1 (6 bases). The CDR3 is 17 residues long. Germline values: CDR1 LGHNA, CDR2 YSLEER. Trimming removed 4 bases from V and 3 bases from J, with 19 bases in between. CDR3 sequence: CASSPSPDSAANQPQHF. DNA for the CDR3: TGCGCCAGCAGCCCAAGCCCGGACAGCGCGGCCAATCAGCCCCAGCATTTT.

CDR3 in DNA: TGTGCCAGCTCACCATCCGTCACACGCAATCAGCCCCAGCATTTT. It translates to CASSPSVTRNQPQHF. The chain recombines TRBV18 with TRBJ1-5; the D is unclear. CDR3 size: 15 residues. Per germline, CDR1 KGHSH and CDR2 LQKENI. Trimming took 2 bases from V and 2 from J, leaving 10 bases between them.

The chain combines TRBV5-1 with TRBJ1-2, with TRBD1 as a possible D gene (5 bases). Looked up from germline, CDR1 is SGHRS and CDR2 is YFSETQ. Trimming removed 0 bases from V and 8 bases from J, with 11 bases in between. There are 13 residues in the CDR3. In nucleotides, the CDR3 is TGCGCCAGCAGCTTGGAGGGACTGGAGGGCTACACCTTC. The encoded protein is CASSLEGLEGYTF.

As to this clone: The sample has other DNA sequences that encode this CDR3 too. The CDR3 nucleotides are TGTGCCAGTAGTATTAGCAGGGACACTGAAGCTTTCTTT. It codes for CASSISRDTEAFF. The genes are TRBV19 and TRBJ1-1; D may be TRBD1 (5 bases). Germline CDR1 reads LNHDA; CDR2 reads SQIVND (reference sequence). The V end lost 3 bases, the J end lost 3 bases, and 8 bases lay between the germline ends. The CDR3 loop spans 13 amino acids.

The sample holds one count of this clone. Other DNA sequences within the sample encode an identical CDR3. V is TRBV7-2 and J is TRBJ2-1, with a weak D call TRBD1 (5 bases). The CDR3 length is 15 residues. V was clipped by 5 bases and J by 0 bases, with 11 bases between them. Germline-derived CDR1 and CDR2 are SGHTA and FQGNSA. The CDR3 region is CASSRTGSSYNEQFF. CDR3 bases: TGTGCCAGCAGCCGCACAGGTAGCTCCTACAATGAGCAGTTCTTC.

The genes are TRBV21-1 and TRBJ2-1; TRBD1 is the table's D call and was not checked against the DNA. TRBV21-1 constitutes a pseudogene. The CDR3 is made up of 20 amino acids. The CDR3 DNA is TGTGCCAGCAGCCCCCTGGTTTTGCAGGGACAGGGGGCAGGGTACAATGAGCAGTTCTTC. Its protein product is CASSPLVLQGQGAGYNEQFF.

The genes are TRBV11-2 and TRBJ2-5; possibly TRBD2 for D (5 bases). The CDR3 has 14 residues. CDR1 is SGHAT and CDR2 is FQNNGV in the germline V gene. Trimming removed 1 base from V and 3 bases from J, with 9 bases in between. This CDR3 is CASSLGGSKETQYF. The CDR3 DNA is TGTGCCAGCAGCTTAGGAGGGTCAAAAGAGACCCAGTACTTC.

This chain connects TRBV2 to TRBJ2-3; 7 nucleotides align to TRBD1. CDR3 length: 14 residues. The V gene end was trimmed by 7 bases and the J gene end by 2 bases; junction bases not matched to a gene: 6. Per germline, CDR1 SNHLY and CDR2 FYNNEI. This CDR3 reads CASTPGQITDTQYF. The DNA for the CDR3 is TGTGCCAGCACCCCGGGACAGATCACAGATACGCAGTATTTT. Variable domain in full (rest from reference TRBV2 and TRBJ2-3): EPEVTQTPSHQVTQMGQEVILRCVPISNHLYFYWYRQILGQKVEFLVSFYNNEISEKSEIFDDQFSVERPDGSNFTLKIRSTKLEDSAMYFCASTPGQITDTQYFGPGTRLTVL.

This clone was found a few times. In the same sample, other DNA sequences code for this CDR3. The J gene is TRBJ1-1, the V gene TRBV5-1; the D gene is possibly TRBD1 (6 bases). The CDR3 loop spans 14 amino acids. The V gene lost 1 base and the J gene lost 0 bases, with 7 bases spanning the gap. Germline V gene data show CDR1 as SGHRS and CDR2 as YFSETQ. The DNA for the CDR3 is TGCGCCAGCAGCTTGACAGGGATGAACACTGAAGCTTTCTTT. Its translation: CASSLTGMNTEAFF.

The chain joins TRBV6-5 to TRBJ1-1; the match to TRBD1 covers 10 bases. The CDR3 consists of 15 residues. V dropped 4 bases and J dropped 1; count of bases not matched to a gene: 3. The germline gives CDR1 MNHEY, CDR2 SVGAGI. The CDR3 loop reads CASSLGTGANTEAFF. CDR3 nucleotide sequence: TGTGCCAGCAGTTTAGGGACAGGGGCGAACACTGAAGCTTTCTTT.

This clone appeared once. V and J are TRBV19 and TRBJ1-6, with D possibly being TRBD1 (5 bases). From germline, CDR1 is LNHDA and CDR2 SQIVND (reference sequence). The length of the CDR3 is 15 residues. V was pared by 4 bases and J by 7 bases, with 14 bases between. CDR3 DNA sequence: TGTGCCAGTAGTACGTCCGACGGGGGGAATTCACCCCTCCACTTT. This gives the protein CASSTSDGGNSPLHF.

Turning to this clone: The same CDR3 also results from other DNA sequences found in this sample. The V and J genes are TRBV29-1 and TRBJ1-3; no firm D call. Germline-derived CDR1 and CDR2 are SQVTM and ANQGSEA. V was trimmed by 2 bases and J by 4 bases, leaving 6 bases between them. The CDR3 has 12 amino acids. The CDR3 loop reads CSVETGGNTIYF. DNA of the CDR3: TGCAGCGTTGAAACGGGAGGAAACACCATATATTTT.

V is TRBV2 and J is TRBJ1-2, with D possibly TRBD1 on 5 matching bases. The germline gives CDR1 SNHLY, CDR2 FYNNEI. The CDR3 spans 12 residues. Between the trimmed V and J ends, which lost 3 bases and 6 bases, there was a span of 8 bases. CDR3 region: CASSEGGNGYTF. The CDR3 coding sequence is TGTGCCAGCAGTGAGGGGGGAAATGGCTACACCTTC.

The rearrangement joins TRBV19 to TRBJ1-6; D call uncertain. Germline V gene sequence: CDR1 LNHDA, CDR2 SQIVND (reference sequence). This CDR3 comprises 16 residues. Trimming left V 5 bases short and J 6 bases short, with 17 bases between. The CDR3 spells CASSDERHSLNSPLHF. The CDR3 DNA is TGTGCCAGTAGTGATGAACGACACTCCCTTAATTCACCCCTCCACTTT. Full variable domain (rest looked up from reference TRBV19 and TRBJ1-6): DGGITQSPKYLFRKEGQNVTLSCEQNLNHDAMYWYRQDPGQGLRLIYYSQIVNDFQKGDIAEGYSVSREKKESFPLTVTSAQKNPTAFYLCASSDERHSLNSPLHFGNGTRLTVT.

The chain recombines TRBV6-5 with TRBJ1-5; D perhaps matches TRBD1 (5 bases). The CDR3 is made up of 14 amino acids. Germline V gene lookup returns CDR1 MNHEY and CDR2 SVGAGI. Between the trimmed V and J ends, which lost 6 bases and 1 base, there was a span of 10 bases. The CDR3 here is CASSAGRSNQPQHF. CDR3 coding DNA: TGTGCCAGCAGCGCGGGACGGAGCAATCAGCCCCAGCATTTT.